The rows below give T cell receptor beta chains drawn from one sample of a study of CD8 T cells in ankylosing spondylitis. Using its own MiXCR run on the 5' RACE reads, TCRdb lists one record per CDR3 protein. The sample includes 500,000 to 550,000 distinct CDR3 sequences, about 13% of them seen just once. The source material was blood, either unsorted or a sorted T cell fraction (not recorded which). All receptors derive from a male donor with ankylosing spondylitis. Each CDR3 is given with its conserved first and last residue. The D gene is left open where the match is weak. Only part of the rows carry a size: once, few, many, or a class if the clone is expanded.

v_call,d_call,j_call,clone_size,cdr3_aa,cdr3_nt
TRBV25-1,-,TRBJ1-3,few,CASSMGGTGSGNTIYF,TGTGCCAGCAGTATGGGAGGGACCGGCTCTGGAAACACCATATATTTT
TRBV5-1,TRBD1,TRBJ1-2,-,CASSLETGGNYGYTF,TGCGCCAGCAGCCTGGAGACAGGGGGCAACTATGGCTACACCTTC
TRBV27,-,TRBJ1-1,few,CASTNSRGNTEAFF,TGTGCCAGCACAAACTCGAGGGGGAACACTGAAGCTTTCTTT
TRBV12-3/TRBV12-4,-,TRBJ2-5,-,CASSQGWQGETQYF,TGTGCCAGCAGTCAGGGGTGGCAGGGCGAGACCCAGTACTTC
TRBV4-2,-,TRBJ2-3,few,CASSQDPPSRGLTDTQYF,TGTGCCAGCAGCCAAGACCCACCCTCCAGGGGCCTGACAGATACGCAGTATTTT
TRBV24-1,TRBD2,TRBJ2-1,-,CATSGGTSLEGVYNEQFF,TGTGCCACCAGTGGTGGGACTAGCCTCGAAGGGGTTTACAATGAGCAGTTCTTC
TRBV20-1,-,TRBJ2-5,-,CSGRTSYQETQYF,TGCAGTGGTAGGACAAGTTACCAAGAGACCCAGTACTTC
TRBV11-3,-,TRBJ1-4,few,CASSLGNEKLFF,TGTGCCAGCAGCTTGGGAAATGAAAAACTGTTTTTT
TRBV11-3,-,TRBJ2-1,many,CASSSHTNEQFF,TGTGCCAGCAGCTCCCATACCAATGAGCAGTTCTTC
TRBV20-1,TRBD2,TRBJ2-1,-,CSAIRGLAVYNEQFF,TGCAGTGCTATCCGGGGCCTAGCGGTGTACAATGAGCAGTTCTTC
TRBV11-1,-,TRBJ2-3,few,CASSLGGHDLSWADTQYF,TGTGCCAGCAGCTTAGGGGGGCACGACCTCTCTTGGGCAGATACGCAGTATTTT
TRBV20-1,TRBD2,TRBJ2-3,-,CSANKRERWGTDTQYF,TGCAGTGCCAACAAGCGGGAGCGATGGGGCACAGATACGCAGTATTTT
TRBV3-1,-,TRBJ2-2,-,CASSPGTLGELFF,TGTGCCAGCAGCCCAGGCACTTTGGGGGAGCTGTTTTTT
TRBV7-8,TRBD1,TRBJ1-5,many,CASSITGQGPDQPQHF,TGTGCCAGCAGCATTACGGGACAGGGGCCGGATCAGCCCCAGCATTTT
TRBV18,-,TRBJ2-5,-,CASSPVTQETQYF,TGTGCCAGCTCACCGGTCACCCAAGAGACCCAGTACTTC
TRBV20-1,-,TRBJ2-5,few,CSAVGRPGVEETQYF,TGCAGTGCTGTCGGTAGGCCGGGAGTAGAGGAGACCCAGTACTTC
TRBV7-2,-,TRBJ1-3,few,CASSSLPGSWGNTIYF,TGTGCCAGCAGCTCCCTCCCAGGTTCCTGGGGAAACACCATATATTTT
TRBV29-1,-,TRBJ2-5,many,CSVERRGPQETQYF,TGCAGCGTTGAACGCAGGGGACCCCAAGAGACCCAGTACTTC
TRBV7-6,-,TRBJ2-2,few,CASSLAGHSGGELFF,TGTGCCAGCAGCTTAGCGGGACACAGTGGCGGGGAGCTGTTTTTT
TRBV2,-,TRBJ1-4,few,CATRTGVNEKLFF,TGTGCCACGCGGACGGGAGTCAATGAAAAACTGTTTTTT
TRBV30,-,TRBJ1-1,few,CAWSQFTNTEAFF,TGTGCCTGGAGTCAATTCACAAACACTGAAGCTTTCTTT
TRBV12-3/TRBV12-4,TRBD1,TRBJ1-6,-,CASSINGQGEPLHF,TGTGCCAGCAGTATCAACGGACAGGGGGAGCCCCTCCACTTT
TRBV27,-,TRBJ1-1,few,CATGGVGRNTEAFF,TGTGCCACCGGGGGGGTAGGTAGGAACACTGAAGCTTTCTTT
TRBV5-5,TRBD2,TRBJ2-1,few,CASSLSGGPNEQFF,TGTGCCAGCAGCTTGTCGGGAGGGCCCAATGAGCAGTTCTTC
TRBV5-1,-,TRBJ2-2,few,CASSLRDRRSTGELFF,TGCGCCAGCAGCTTACGGGACCGACGGAGCACCGGGGAGCTGTTTTTT
TRBV28,TRBD1,TRBJ2-3,-,CASSFDLRTGIDTQYF,TGTGCCAGCAGTTTTGATTTAAGGACAGGGATAGATACGCAGTATTTT
TRBV29-1,TRBD1,TRBJ1-5,-,CSVLDREVNQPQHF,TGCAGCGTTTTGGACAGGGAAGTCAATCAGCCCCAGCATTTT
TRBV20-1,TRBD1,TRBJ1-1,-,CSARDRGFIEAFF,TGCAGTGCTCGGGACAGGGGATTTATTGAAGCTTTCTTT
TRBV7-2,-,TRBJ2-5,-,CASSVRGHIGETQYF,TGTGCCAGCAGCGTAAGGGGCCATATAGGAGAGACCCAGTACTTC
TRBV12-3/TRBV12-4,-,TRBJ2-3,many,CASGSYTQYF,TGTGCCAGCGGATCATATACGCAGTATTTT
TRBV7-6,TRBD2,TRBJ2-3,few,CASSLVAGAVTDTQYF,TGTGCCAGCAGCTTAGTAGCGGGAGCAGTGACAGATACGCAGTATTTT
TRBV14,TRBD2,TRBJ2-1,few,CASSLTIPGLVPYNEQFF,TGTGCCAGCAGCTTAACCATACCGGGACTAGTGCCATACAATGAGCAGTTCTTC
TRBV20-1,-,TRBJ2-3,-,CSEGPGKDTQYF,TGCAGCGAGGGACCGGGGAAAGATACGCAGTATTTT
TRBV24-1,TRBD1,TRBJ2-3,-,CATSDPGGGPTDTQYF,TGTGCCACCAGTGACCCAGGGGGCGGGCCCACAGATACGCAGTATTTT
TRBV4-1,-,TRBJ1-4,few,CASSHPTFNEKLFF,TGCGCCAGCAGTCACCCTACGTTTAATGAAAAACTGTTTTTT
TRBV10-2,TRBD1,TRBJ1-5,-,CASIGQVNQPQHF,TGCGCCAGCATTGGACAGGTCAATCAGCCCCAGCATTTT
TRBV7-9,-,TRBJ2-1,few,CASRLGLGEQYNEQFF,TGTGCCAGCAGGTTAGGCCTCGGAGAGCAGTACAATGAGCAGTTCTTC
TRBV7-2,-,TRBJ1-1,few,CASSSLVNTEAFF,TGTGCCAGCAGCTCGTTGGTGAACACTGAAGCTTTCTTT
TRBV12-3/TRBV12-4,-,TRBJ2-3,many,CASSLSVEDTQYF,TGTGCCAGCAGTTTATCGGTGGAAGATACGCAGTATTTT
TRBV15,TRBD1,TRBJ1-4,-,CATSRGDRRNEKLFF,TGTGCCACCAGCAGAGGGGACAGGCGTAATGAAAAACTGTTTTTT
TRBV5-1,-,TRBJ2-3,many,CASSFDDTDTQYF,TGCGCCAGCAGCTTTGACGACACAGATACGCAGTATTTT
TRBV7-2,-,TRBJ2-1,few,CASSSVADSYNEQFF,TGTGCCAGCAGCTCCGTAGCGGACTCCTACAATGAGCAGTTCTTC
TRBV12-3/TRBV12-4,-,TRBJ1-4,many,CASSLGAGNEKLFF,TGTGCCAGCAGCCTGGGGGCTGGTAATGAAAAACTGTTTTTT
TRBV12-3/TRBV12-4,-,TRBJ2-5,-,CASKRNPQETQYF,TGTGCCAGCAAGCGGAACCCCCAAGAGACCCAGTACTTC
TRBV19,-,TRBJ2-2,-,CASCRAHNTGELFF,TGTGCCAGTTGTCGGGCCCATAACACCGGGGAGCTGTTTTTT
TRBV27,TRBD2,TRBJ2-3,-,CASSSGTSGSPYF,TGTGCCAGCAGTTCGGGGACTAGCGGGAGTCCTTATTTT
TRBV5-1,TRBD1,TRBJ1-4,few,CASSPGDSQNGKLFF,TGCGCCAGCAGCCCCGGGGACAGCCAGAATGGAAAACTGTTTTTT
TRBV18,-,TRBJ2-5,-,CASSPRPTQETQYF,TGTGCCAGCTCACCCAGACCGACTCAAGAGACCCAGTACTTC
TRBV5-1,-,TRBJ2-3,-,CASSPGLDGTDTQYF,TGCGCCAGCAGCCCGGGACTGGATGGGACAGATACGCAGTATTTT
TRBV12-3/TRBV12-4,TRBD2,TRBJ2-1,many,CASQRQGRTSGYNEQFF,TGTGCCAGCCAGAGACAGGGACGGACTAGCGGGTACAATGAGCAGTTCTTC
TRBV29-1,-,TRBJ2-5,few,CSVGAAGQTQYF,TGCAGCGTTGGGGCGGCCGGGCAGACCCAGTACTTC
TRBV5-6,-,TRBJ2-1,-,CASRPWGSSYNEQFF,TGTGCCAGCAGACCCTGGGGGAGCTCCTACAATGAGCAGTTCTTC
TRBV7-9,TRBD1,TRBJ2-1,few,CASSLPGQGLNEQFF,TGTGCCAGCAGCTTACCGGGACAGGGATTAAATGAGCAGTTCTTC
TRBV20-1,-,TRBJ1-2,-,CSARSWGINYGYTF,TGCAGTGCTAGATCGTGGGGGATTAACTATGGCTACACCTTC